Listed below are T cell receptor beta chains from one sample, sequenced in a study of regulatory T cells in long-lasting Graves disease. MiXCR was run by TCRdb on the multiplex PCR reads, yielding one entry per CDR3 protein. The data hold 350,000 to 500,000 distinct CDR3 sequences, with 11% to 15% observed a single time. Another study also made use of these data, one on T cells in Graves' hyperthyroidism and ophthalmopathy.

Here the sequenced sample was peripheral blood mononuclear cells (PBMCs), taken at new diagnosis, from a patient treated with antithyroid drugs. Receptors originate from a woman aged 45-60 years with Graves disease. Both conserved end residues are part of each CDR3. D genes are given only for firm matches. Not all rows give a size; the values are once, few, many and, for expanded clones, a class.

clone_size | j_call | d_call | v_call | cdr3_aa | cdr3_nt
few | TRBJ1-2 | TRBD1 | TRBV6-1 | CASSESGTGGGYTF | TGTGCCAGCAGTGAATCCGGGACAGGGGGAGGCTACACCTTC
- | TRBJ2-2 | TRBD1 | TRBV28 | CASTPGQGRPPGELFF | TGTGCCAGCACCCCGGGACAGGGTCGACCTCCCGGGGAGCTGTTTTTT
- | TRBJ1-5 | TRBD1 | TRBV5-1 | CASSKGTDQGQPQHF | TGCGCCAGCAGCAAAGGGACAGATCAGGGTCAGCCCCAGCATTTT
many | TRBJ2-5 | - | TRBV12-3/TRBV12-4 | CASSFFGEETQYF | TGTGCCAGCAGTTTTTTTGGGGAAGAGACCCAGTACTTC
many | TRBJ1-1 | - | TRBV18 | CASSLRNGLDTEAFF | TGTGCCAGCTCACTAAGGAATGGGTTGGACACTGAAGCTTTCTTT
few | TRBJ1-6 | - | TRBV3-1 | CASSQVGGVGSPLHF | TGTGCCAGCAGCCAAGTTGGGGGGGTCGGTTCACCCCTCCACTTT
many | TRBJ2-1 | - | TRBV11-2 | CASSLARSSVSSYNEQFF | TGTGCCAGCAGCTTAGCCCGTTCTAGCGTTTCCTCCTACAATGAGCAGTTCTTC
many | TRBJ2-1 | - | TRBV20-1 | CSASKENEQFF | TGCAGTGCTAGTAAGGAGAATGAGCAGTTCTTC
few | TRBJ2-1 | TRBD2 | TRBV19 | CATGTSGTNEQFF | TGTGCCACCGGGACTAGCGGCACTAATGAGCAGTTCTTC
many | TRBJ1-1 | TRBD1 | TRBV5-1 | CASSSGLQGAITEAFF | TGCGCCAGCAGCTCCGGACTACAGGGGGCGATCACTGAAGCTTTCTTT
many | TRBJ2-5 | - | TRBV24-1 | CATNQGTETQYF | TGTGCCACCAATCAGGGTACAGAGACCCAGTACTTC
few | TRBJ2-3 | TRBD2 | TRBV12-3/TRBV12-4 | CASRRTSGSRDTQYF | TGTGCCAGCAGACGGACTAGCGGGAGTAGGGATACGCAGTATTTT
many | TRBJ1-6 | TRBD1 | TRBV10-3 | CAIRAGGGPYNSPLHF | TGTGCCATCAGGGCAGGGGGCGGCCCCTATAATTCACCCCTCCACTTT
many | TRBJ2-3 | TRBD1 | TRBV25-1 | CASSSGQGAPLDTQYF | TGTGCCAGCAGTTCTGGGCAGGGGGCTCCCTTGGATACGCAGTATTTT
many | TRBJ1-2 | - | TRBV12-3/TRBV12-4 | CASSLGLRSNYGYTF | TGTGCCAGCAGTCTGGGTTTGAGGAGTAACTATGGCTACACCTTC
many | TRBJ2-5 | TRBD2 | TRBV20-1 | CSATLAGDPQETQYF | TGCAGTGCCACGCTAGCGGGAGACCCCCAAGAGACCCAGTACTTC